This paragraph covers one T cell receptor beta chain sequence. Its antigen is unknown. The entry originates in a study of radiation and T cells in renal cell carcinoma. Study details: Nephrectomy followed 15 Gy stereotactic body radiation by 4 weeks. Study results and caveats: Top tumor clonotypes rose in blood 2 weeks post-radiation, then contracted.

Time point reported: blood 2 weeks post-SBRT. As to treatment: 15 Gy SBRT to primary tumor, nephrectomy 4 weeks later. Sequencing was performed with immunoSEQ multiplex PCR; in TCRdb, only in-frame clones are kept and a portion is missing. This sample has 60,000 to 80,000 clones, with roughly 87% found just once. This clonotype was sampled from a man between 60 and 75 years old with renal cell carcinoma. This specimen was blood, taken from a patient whose treatment included radiotherapy and nephrectomy.

Written as DNA, the CDR3 is TGTGCCAGCACGCGGGAGGGCACCGGGGAGCTGTTTTTT. Its translation: CASTREGTGELFF. This chain uses TRBV28 with TRBJ2-2; 9 bases line up with TRBD2. V was clipped by 7 bases and J by 4 bases; unmatched bases: 1. The CDR3 runs 13 residues. Germline CDR1 is MDHEN and CDR2 is SYDVKM. Variable domain in full (rest from reference TRBV28 and TRBJ2-2): DVKVTQSSRYLVKRTGEKVFLECVQDMDHENMFWYRQDPGLGLRLIYFSYDVKMKEKGDIPEGYSVSREKKERFSLILESASTNQTSMYLCASTREGTGELFFGEGSRLTVL.